A single T cell receptor beta chain is shown here with its context. Some clones are missing from TCRdb's copy, which holds only in-frame ones; the method was immunoSEQ multiplex PCR. The sample holds roughly 80,000 clones, roughly 83% seen once. This sample is drawn from a study of OX40 agonist ivuxolimab in advanced cancers. For the study at large: Patients with hepatocellular carcinoma, melanoma, renal cell or head and neck cancer made up the dose-escalation patients. Three patients had partial responses: one hepatocellular carcinoma, two cutaneous melanoma.

Germline CDR1 and CDR2: KGHSH and LQKENI. The CDR3 consists of 14 residues. V lost 1 base to trimming and J lost 2 bases; unmatched junction nucleotides: 0. Patients were ineligible given autoimmune disease history or systemic immunosuppression. The sequences come from CD4+ or CD8+ T cells sorted from blood, collected in a trial of the OX40 agonist ivuxolimab. The chain uses TRBV18 and TRBJ2-5; TRBD1 matches 8 bases. The receptor's source is an adult with an advanced solid tumor such as melanoma, head and neck, liver or kidney cancer. CDR3 bases: TGTGCCAGCTCACCACGGGACAGGCAAGAGACCCAGTACTTC. As protein: CASSPRDRQETQYF.